This T cell receptor (beta chain) was found in a study of molecular identifiers for immune sequencing clone quantification. Across the whole study: Replicates involved a five-way split of RNA from about 19,000 or 110,000 naive CD8 cells, with sequencing of four.

Comments on this clonotype: Its antigen is still unknown.

TCR libraries were built in bulk with a published protocol and specific TCR primers. TCRdb fed the PCR reads into MiXCR, producing one record per CDR3 protein. The table records about 97,000 distinct CDR3 sequences, 30% to 45% of them present only once. The CDR3 is 17 residues long. CDR1 is MNHEY, CDR2 SVGAGI, per germline. V was shortened by 5 bases and J by 0 bases, with 14 bases between the two germline ends. Study-level results: Identical TCR molecules sharing a barcode could underestimate highly expanded clone sizes. One cell's worth of spiked Jurkat TCR RNA was reportedly detectable among approximately 980,000 naive cells.

This rearrangement joins TRBV6-5 to TRBJ1-6; TRBD1 is a possible D gene (5 bases). The source of this sequence is a human donor in good health. Some libraries in this study had Jurkat cell RNA spiked in. The sample taken for sequencing was naive CD8+ T cells from blood, with Jurkat cell RNA spiked in. This sample's subset: FACS-sorted CD8+CD4-CCR7+CD45RA+ naive T cells. CDR3 in amino acids: CASSQHPDSSYNSPLHF. As DNA, the CDR3 is TGTGCCAGCAGTCAACACCCAGACAGCTCCTATAATTCACCCCTCCACTTT.